What follows are 18 T cell receptor beta chains derived from one specimen sequenced in a study of T cells in Graves' hyperthyroidism and ophthalmopathy. Using RNA transcripts as the source, TCR beta CDR3 regions were amplified. HTBI primers drove first-round RT-PCR of the TCR CDR3. Via MiXCR, TCRdb re-called the multiplex PCR reads, giving one row per CDR3 protein. The table lists fewer than 800,000 distinct CDR3 sequences, 16% of them singletons, with around 7.7% in the top ten. Sequencing was performed on blood. Every receptor here comes from a man in his late teens or twenties with Graves' hyperthyroidism.

This clonotype was recorded many times. V is TRBV30 and J is TRBJ1-2; tentatively, D is TRBD1 (6 bases). Germline CDR1 is GTSNPN and CDR2 is SVGIG (reference sequence). Trimming removed 6 bases from V and 8 bases from J, with 13 bases in between. CDR3 length equals 11 residues. CDR3 sequence (DNA): TGTGCCTGCCCGACAGGATCCGGCTACACCTTC. Its translation: CACPTGSGYTF.

The chain joins TRBV30 to TRBJ1-5, with 7 bases identical to TRBD1. This CDR3 is 19 amino acids long. Germline CDR1 and CDR2: GTSNPN and SVGIG (reference sequence). The J segment lost 7 bases and the V segment lost 0 bases, leaving 21 bases of the junction unmatched. The CDR3: CAWSVTDRPDGAGGQPQHF. CDR3 nucleotides: TGTGCCTGGAGTGTGACCGACCGGCCAGATGGGGCAGGGGGACAGCCCCAGCATTTT.

This clonotype was seen at least ten times. V usage is TRBV2 and J usage is TRBJ2-3; 7 positions match TRBD1. J gave up 1 base and V 1 base, and 2 bases lay outside the gene matches. In germline, CDR1 is SNHLY, CDR2 FYNNEI. The CDR3 sequence is 15 residues long. For the CDR3, the DNA is TGTGCCAGCAGTGAAGAAGGACAGGGCACAGATACGCAGTATTTT. It translates to CASSEEGQGTDTQYF.

This clonotype was found many times. This chain links TRBV28 with TRBJ1-5; TRBD1 is a possible D gene (5 bases). Germline V CDR1 and CDR2: MDHEN, SYDVKM. V lost 7 bases and J lost 6, with 10 bases in between. The CDR3 has 12 amino acids. CDR3 DNA sequence: TGTGCCAGCAATCAGGGCAGTCAGCCCCAGCATTTT. Translation gives CASNQGSQPQHF.

The rearrangement uses TRBV4-1 and TRBJ2-3, with unresolved D. CDR1 and CDR2 from the germline V gene are MGHRA and YSYEKL. The CDR3 loop spans 13 amino acids. The V gene lost 1 base and the J gene lost 2 bases, with 4 bases spanning the gap. The CDR3 is CASSQGITDTQYF. The DNA for the CDR3 is TGCGCCAGCAGCCAAGGAATCACAGATACGCAGTATTTT.

This clonotype was recorded at least ten times. The gene calls are TRBV28 and TRBJ2-1; 8 nucleotides line up with TRBD2. CDR3 length equals 15 residues. J was trimmed by 6 bases and V by 4 bases; bases with no gene match: 8. Germline CDR1 and CDR2: MDHEN and SYDVKM. CDR3 bases: TGTGCCAGCAGTTACGGGAGGGCCATTATCAATGAGCAGTTCTTC. Its protein product is CASSYGRAIINEQFF.

This clonotype was observed many times. The rearrangement joins TRBV19 to TRBJ2-7; TRBD1 agrees at 8 bases. The germline gives CDR1 LNHDA, CDR2 SQIVND (reference sequence). The CDR3 loop spans 15 amino acids. V lost 5 bases, J lost 1 base, and 7 bases stayed unmatched. The CDR3 region is CASSPGTGYSYEQYF. The CDR3 DNA reads as TGTGCCAGTAGTCCTGGGACAGGATATTCCTACGAGCAGTACTTC.

Only one count was recorded for this clonotype. The chain links TRBV25-1 to TRBJ1-5; no firm D call. CDR1 and CDR2 from the germline V gene are MGHDK and SYGVNS. CDR3 size: 14 residues. The germline V and J ends were trimmed by 6 bases and 5 bases, with 14 bases remaining between them. The CDR3, as DNA: TGTGCCAGCAGGCCCGACGGGATCGATCAGCCCCAGCATTTT. This sequence encodes CASRPDGIDQPQHF. The variable domain in full, completed from reference TRBV25-1 and TRBJ1-5, reads EADIYQTPRYLVIGTGKKITLECSQTMGHDKMYWYQQDPGMELHLIHYSYGVNSTEKGDLSSESTVSRIRTEHFPLTLESARPSHTSQYLCASRPDGIDQPQHFGDGTRLSIL.

This clonotype was recorded at least ten times. V gene TRBV18 combines with J gene TRBJ2-1; tentatively, D is TRBD2 (5 bases). Trimming stripped 6 bases from V and 7 bases from J, with 10 bases between. The CDR3 has 12 residues. Germline assignment: CDR1 KGHSH and CDR2 LQKENI. The CDR3 loop reads CASSRPGNEQFF. The CDR3 DNA sequence: TGTGCCAGCTCGCGCCCGGGGAATGAGCAGTTCTTC.

The gene calls are TRBV12-3 or TRBV12-4 and TRBJ2-1, with D unclear. Deletions cut 6 bases from V and 1 base from J, with 10 bases between. This CDR3 contains 14 residues. The CDR3, as DNA: TGTGCCAGCAGCCCCACCATATCCTACAATGAGCAGTTCTTC. Amino acid sequence: CASSPTISYNEQFF.

This clonotype was found a few times. The chain couples TRBV7-2 to TRBJ1-1, with D unclear. V gave up 1 base and J gave up 4 bases, with 16 bases separating them. This CDR3 is built from 16 residues. Germline lookup yields CDR1 SGHTA and CDR2 FQGNSA. This CDR3 is CASSLGSFGPSTEAFF. CDR3 nucleotide sequence: TGTGCCAGCAGCTTAGGGTCGTTCGGCCCGTCCACTGAAGCTTTCTTT.

This clonotype has ten or more counts. J is TRBJ1-5 and V is TRBV7-2; D is undetermined. The V end was cut by 0 bases, the J end by 4 bases, with 16 bases between. The CDR3 sequence is 17 residues long. CDR1 is SGHTA, CDR2 FQGNSA, per germline. This CDR3 is CASSLAVSGMGNQPQHF. The CDR3 bases are TGTGCCAGCAGCTTAGCGGTTTCGGGGATGGGGAATCAGCCCCAGCATTTT.

The chain links TRBV7-9 to TRBJ2-4, with 10 bases fitting TRBD1. V lost 8 bases, J lost 8 bases, and 9 bases stayed unmatched. Per germline, CDR1 SEHNR and CDR2 FQNEAQ (reference sequence). The CDR3 totals 14 residues. The CDR3 loop is CASGRDRGEHIQYF. CDR3 in DNA: TGTGCCAGCGGCCGGGACAGGGGAGAACACATTCAGTACTTC.

The chain employs TRBV20-1 and TRBJ2-7, with 7 bases lining up with TRBD2. V lost 3 bases to trimming and J lost 2 bases; unmatched junction nucleotides: 7. CDR1 is DFQATT, CDR2 SNEGSKA, per germline (reference sequence). The CDR3 is 14 residues long. CDR3 amino acids: CSARLRTRTYEQYF. As DNA, the CDR3 is TGCAGTGCTAGGTTAAGGACTAGAACCTACGAGCAGTACTTC.

This clonotype was recorded a few times. V and J are TRBV18 and TRBJ2-7; 8 bases are a match to TRBD1. J gave up 0 bases and V 5 bases, and 6 bases lay outside the gene matches. Germline V gene data show CDR1 as KGHSH and CDR2 as LQKENI. The CDR3 runs 15 residues. The CDR3 DNA follows: TGTGCCAGCTCAGGACAGGGAGGAGGCTCCTACGAGCAGTACTTC. Translating it yields CASSGQGGGSYEQYF.

The genes are TRBV6-2 or TRBV6-3 and TRBJ2-3; D gene uncertain. Trimming shortened V by 0 bases and J by 5 bases, and 6 bases separated the two germline ends. Germline V lookup: CDR1 MNHEY, CDR2 SVGEGT. The CDR3 contains 13 residues. The CDR3 region has the DNA TGTGCCAGCAGTTACTCCGTAAAAGATACGCAGTATTTT. It yields the protein CASSYSVKDTQYF.

The chain has TRBV20-1 and TRBJ1-1; D is perhaps TRBD1 (6 bases). From germline, CDR1 is DFQATT and CDR2 SNEGSKA (reference sequence). V shed 3 bases and J shed 6 bases, with 20 bases lying between them. The CDR3 contains 15 residues. CDR3 nucleotide sequence: TGCAGTGCTAGCGTAGGACAGTATCTCGGAGCTGAAGCTTTCTTT. Amino acids: CSASVGQYLGAEAFF.

This clonotype was recorded many times. This chain connects TRBV28 to TRBJ2-7; no clear D. This CDR3 region has 10 residues. Per the germline V gene, CDR1 is MDHEN and CDR2 is SYDVKM. V lost 10 bases, J lost 0 bases, and 4 bases lay in between. CDR3 bases: TGTGCCACGCGCTCCTACGAGCAGTACTTC. The encoded protein is CATRSYEQYF.